This T cell receptor beta chain appears in the sequencing data of a study of T cells in Graves' hyperthyroidism and ophthalmopathy. The CDR3 runs 15 residues. Trimming removed 7 bases from V and 7 bases from J; junction bases left unmatched: 12. Germline loops: CDR1 MNHNS, CDR2 SASEGT. TCR beta CDR3 regions were amplified from RNA. The TCR CDR3 was amplified in a first-round RT-PCR using the HTBI primer set. MiXCR, applied by TCRdb to the multiplex PCR reads, yields one record per CDR3 protein. The table shows hundreds of thousands of distinct CDR3 sequences, with around 13% occurring only once. Many counts were recorded for this clonotype.

The rearrangement joins TRBV6-1 to TRBJ2-5; TRBD2 agrees at 10 bases. This clonotype was sampled from a woman aged 18-35 years with Graves' hyperthyroidism. Specimen: blood. The CDR3 loop reads CASTDQGERGGTQYF. CDR3 nucleotide sequence: TGTGCCAGCACCGATCAAGGGGAGCGGGGGGGGACCCAGTACTTC.